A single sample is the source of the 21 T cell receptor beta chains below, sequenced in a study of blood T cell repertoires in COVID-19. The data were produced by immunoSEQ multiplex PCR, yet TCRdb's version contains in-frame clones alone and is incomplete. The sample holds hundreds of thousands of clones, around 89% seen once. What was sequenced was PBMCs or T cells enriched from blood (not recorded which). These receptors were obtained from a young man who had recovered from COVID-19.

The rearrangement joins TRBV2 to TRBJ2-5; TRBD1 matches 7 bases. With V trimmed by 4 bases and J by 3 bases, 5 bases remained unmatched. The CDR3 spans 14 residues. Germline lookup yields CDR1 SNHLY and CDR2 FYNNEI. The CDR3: CASSGQGQEETQYF. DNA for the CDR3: TGTGCCAGCAGTGGACAGGGTCAGGAAGAGACCCAGTACTTC.

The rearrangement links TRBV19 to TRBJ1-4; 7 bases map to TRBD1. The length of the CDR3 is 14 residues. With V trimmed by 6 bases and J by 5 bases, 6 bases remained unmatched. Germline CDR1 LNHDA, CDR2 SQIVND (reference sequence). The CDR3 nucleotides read TGTGCCAGTAGCCGGGGACAGCTAAATGAAAAACTGTTTTTT. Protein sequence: CASSRGQLNEKLFF.

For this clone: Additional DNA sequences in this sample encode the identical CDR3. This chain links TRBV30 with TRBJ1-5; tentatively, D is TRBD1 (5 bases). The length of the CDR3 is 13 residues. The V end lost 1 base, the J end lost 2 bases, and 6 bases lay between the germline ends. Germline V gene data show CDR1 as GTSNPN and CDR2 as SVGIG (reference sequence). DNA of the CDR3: TGTGCCTGGAGTGGGGGGGGCAATCAGCCCCAGCATTTT. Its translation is CAWSGGGNQPQHF.

In DNA form, the CDR3 reads TGTGCCAGCAGCACACAGGGGGCGAATAATTCACCCCTCCACTTT. Translated: CASSTQGANNSPLHF. V is TRBV7-2 and J is TRBJ1-6, with 9 bases identical to TRBD1. Germline V gives CDR1 SGHTA, CDR2 FQGNSA. J gave up 5 bases and V 5 bases, and 4 bases lay outside the gene matches. This CDR3 spans 15 amino acids.

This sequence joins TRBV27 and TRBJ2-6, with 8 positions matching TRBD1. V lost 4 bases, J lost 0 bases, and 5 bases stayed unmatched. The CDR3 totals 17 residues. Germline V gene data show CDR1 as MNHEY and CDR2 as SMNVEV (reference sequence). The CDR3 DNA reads TGTGCCAGCAGTTCCGGGACAGGATTCTCTGGGGCCAACGTCCTGACTTTC. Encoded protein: CASSSGTGFSGANVLTF.

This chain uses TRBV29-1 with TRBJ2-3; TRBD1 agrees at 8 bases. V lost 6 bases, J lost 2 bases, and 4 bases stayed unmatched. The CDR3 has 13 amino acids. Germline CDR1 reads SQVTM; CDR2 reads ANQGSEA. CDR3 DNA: TGCAGCGTACGGACAGGGATCACAGATACGCAGTATTTT. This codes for CSVRTGITDTQYF.

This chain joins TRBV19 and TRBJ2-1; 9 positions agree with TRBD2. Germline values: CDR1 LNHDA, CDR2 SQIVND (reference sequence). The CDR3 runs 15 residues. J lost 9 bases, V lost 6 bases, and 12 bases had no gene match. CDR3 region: CASSPGAAGGVEQFF. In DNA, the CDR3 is TGTGCCAGTAGCCCAGGGGCAGCGGGAGGAGTTGAGCAGTTCTTC.

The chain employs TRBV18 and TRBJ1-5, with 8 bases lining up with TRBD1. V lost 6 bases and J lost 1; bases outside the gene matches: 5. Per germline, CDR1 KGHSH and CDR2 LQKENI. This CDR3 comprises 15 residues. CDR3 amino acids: CASSLTGGSNQPQHF. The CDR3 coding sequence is TGTGCCAGCTCCCTCACAGGGGGAAGCAATCAGCCCCAGCATTTT. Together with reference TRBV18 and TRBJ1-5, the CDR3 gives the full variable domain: NAGVMQNPRHLVRRRGQEARLRCSPMKGHSHVYWYRQLPEEGLKFMVYLQKENIIDESGMPKERFSAEFPKEGPSILRIQQVVRGDSAAYFCASSLTGGSNQPQHFGDGTRLSIL.

In DNA form, the CDR3 reads TGTGCCAGTAGTAGCCGCTCGACAGGTAGAGGCTACGAGCAGTACTTC. Translated: CASSSRSTGRGYEQYF. The chain carries TRBV19 and TRBJ2-7; possibly TRBD1 for D (6 bases). Trimming cost V 4 bases and J 3 bases, with 19 bases left between them. The germline gives CDR1 LNHDA, CDR2 SQIVND (reference sequence). This CDR3 has 16 residues.

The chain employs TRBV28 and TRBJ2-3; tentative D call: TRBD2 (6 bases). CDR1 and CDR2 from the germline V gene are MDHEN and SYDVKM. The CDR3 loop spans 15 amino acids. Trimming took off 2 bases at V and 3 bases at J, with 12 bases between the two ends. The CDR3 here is CASSLGLAPTDTQYF. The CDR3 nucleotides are TGTGCCAGCAGTTTAGGGCTAGCGCCGACAGATACGCAGTATTTT. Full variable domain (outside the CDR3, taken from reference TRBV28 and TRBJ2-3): DVKVTQSSRYLVKRTGEKVFLECVQDMDHENMFWYRQDPGLGLRLIYFSYDVKMKEKGDIPEGYSVSREKKERFSLILESASTNQTSMYLCASSLGLAPTDTQYFGPGTRLTVL.

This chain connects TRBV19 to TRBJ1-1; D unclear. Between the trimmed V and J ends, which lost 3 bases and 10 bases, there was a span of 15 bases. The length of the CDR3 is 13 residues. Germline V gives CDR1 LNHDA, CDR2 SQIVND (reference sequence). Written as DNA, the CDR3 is TGTGCCAGTAGTATCGAACGGGGATCGGGAGCTTTCTTT. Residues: CASSIERGSGAFF.

The CDR3 spells CAITFGQNTEAFF. The CDR3 region has the DNA TGTGCCATCACCTTCGGACAGAACACTGAAGCTTTCTTT. This chain joins TRBV10-3 and TRBJ1-1; D may be TRBD1 (5 bases). CDR3 length equals 13 residues. V was pared by 7 bases and J by 1 base, with 10 bases between. Germline V lookup: CDR1 ENHRY, CDR2 SYGVKD.

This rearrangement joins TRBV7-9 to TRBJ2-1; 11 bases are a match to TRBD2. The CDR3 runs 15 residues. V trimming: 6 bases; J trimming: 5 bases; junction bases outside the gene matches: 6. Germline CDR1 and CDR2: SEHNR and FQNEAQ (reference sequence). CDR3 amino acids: CASRPGTSGHNEQFF. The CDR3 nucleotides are TGTGCCAGCAGACCAGGGACTAGCGGCCACAATGAGCAGTTCTTC.

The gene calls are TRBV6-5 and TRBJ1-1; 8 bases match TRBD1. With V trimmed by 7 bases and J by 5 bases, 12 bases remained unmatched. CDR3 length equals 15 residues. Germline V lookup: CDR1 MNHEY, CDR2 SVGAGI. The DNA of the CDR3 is TGTGCCAGCAAGGGCAACAGGGGGTTCTCGACTGAAGCTTTCTTT. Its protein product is CASKGNRGFSTEAFF.

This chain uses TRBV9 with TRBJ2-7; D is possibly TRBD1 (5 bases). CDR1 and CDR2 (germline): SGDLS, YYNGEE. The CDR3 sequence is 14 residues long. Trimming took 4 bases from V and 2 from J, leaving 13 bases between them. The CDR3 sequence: CASSPPGITYEQYF. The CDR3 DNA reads TGTGCCAGCAGCCCCCCAGGGATAACCTACGAGCAGTACTTC.

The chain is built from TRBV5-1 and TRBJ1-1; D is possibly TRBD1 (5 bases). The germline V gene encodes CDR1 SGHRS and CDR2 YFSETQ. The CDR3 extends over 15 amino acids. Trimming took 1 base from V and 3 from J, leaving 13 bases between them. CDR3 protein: CASSLMGGADTEAFF. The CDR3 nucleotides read TGCGCCAGCAGCTTGATGGGGGGTGCGGACACTGAAGCTTTCTTT.

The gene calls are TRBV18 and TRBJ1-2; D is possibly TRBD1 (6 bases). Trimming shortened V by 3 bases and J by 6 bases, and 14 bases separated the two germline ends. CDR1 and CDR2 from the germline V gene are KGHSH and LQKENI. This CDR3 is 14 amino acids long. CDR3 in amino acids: CASSPTGPMDGYTF. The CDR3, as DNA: TGTGCCAGCTCACCGACAGGCCCCATGGATGGCTACACCTTC.

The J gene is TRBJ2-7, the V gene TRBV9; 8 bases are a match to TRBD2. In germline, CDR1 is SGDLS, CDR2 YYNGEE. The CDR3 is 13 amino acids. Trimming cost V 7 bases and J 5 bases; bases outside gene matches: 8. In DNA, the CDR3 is TGTGCCAGCGGTGGGACTAGGGTCCACGAGCAGTACTTC. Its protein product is CASGGTRVHEQYF.

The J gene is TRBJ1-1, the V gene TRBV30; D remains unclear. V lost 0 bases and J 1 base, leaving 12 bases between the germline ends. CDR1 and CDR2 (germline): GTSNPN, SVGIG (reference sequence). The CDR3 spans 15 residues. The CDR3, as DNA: TGTGCCTGGAGTGTACGAGGCCCAAGGAACACTGAAGCTTTCTTT. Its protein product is CAWSVRGPRNTEAFF.

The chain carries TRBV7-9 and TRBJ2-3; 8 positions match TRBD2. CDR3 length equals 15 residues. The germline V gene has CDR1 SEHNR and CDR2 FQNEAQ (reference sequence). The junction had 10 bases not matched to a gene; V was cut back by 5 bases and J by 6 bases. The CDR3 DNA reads TGTGCCAGCAGCAAAGTGCTAGCGGGCGATGATACGCAGTATTTT. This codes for CASSKVLAGDDTQYF.

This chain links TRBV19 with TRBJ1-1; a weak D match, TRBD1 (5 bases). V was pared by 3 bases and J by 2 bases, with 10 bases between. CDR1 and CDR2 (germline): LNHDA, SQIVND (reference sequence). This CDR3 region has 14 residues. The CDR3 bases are TGTGCCAGTAGTATCCAGGGTTTTAACACTGAAGCTTTCTTT. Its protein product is CASSIQGFNTEAFF.